This entry lists 21 T cell receptor beta chains sequenced from one sample in a study of a mutant IDH1 vaccine in newly diagnosed glioma. Their recognized antigens are unknown. Time point here: week 23, last vaccination. Each dose of the vaccine consisted of 300 ug of mutant IDH1 20-mer peptide, with topical imiquimod. Profiling relied on immunoSEQ multiplex PCR, and the TCRdb table lists in-frame clones only, not all of them. This sample has approximately 82,000 clones; 85% occur once, and the top ten carry 0.77%. The sample consisted of PBMCs, taken from a glioma patient whose treatment included an IDH1 peptide vaccine. The receptors originated from a woman aged 45-59 years with glioma.

The chain combines TRBV6-1 with TRBJ1-3; D ambiguous. Trimming left V 7 bases short and J 9 bases short, with 22 bases between. The CDR3 is 15 amino acids. In germline, CDR1 is MNHNS, CDR2 SASEGT. The CDR3 region has the DNA TGTGCCAGCAACCCCCCGCGGACGGCGGCAGGCACCATATATTTT. This codes for CASNPPRTAAGTIYF.

This chain links TRBV7-9 with TRBJ2-7, with 9 bases aligning to TRBD2. The CDR3 covers 15 residues. The germline V gene has CDR1 SEHNR and CDR2 FQNEAQ (reference sequence). V lost 5 bases and J lost 2; bases outside the gene matches: 7. CDR3 in DNA: TGTGCCAGCAGCCCACCGGGACTAGCCACCTACGAGCAGTACTTC. It yields the protein CASSPPGLATYEQYF.

This clone occurred once. J is TRBJ2-4 and V is TRBV5-1; D gene uncertain. CDR1 is SGHRS and CDR2 is YFSETQ in the germline V gene. This CDR3 spans 20 amino acids. V was trimmed by 3 bases and J by 3 bases, leaving 28 bases between them. CDR3 sequence (DNA): TGCGCCAGCAGCTCGGCTCCAGCTAGACCGGAGTTGGGTGTCAAAAACATTCAGTACTTC. Its translation is CASSSAPARPELGVKNIQYF.

CDR3 sequence reads: CASSLVAGPSYEQYF. The CDR3 nucleotides read TGTGCCAGCAGCTTGGTGGCAGGGCCATCCTACGAGCAGTACTTC. The chain links TRBV5-4 to TRBJ2-7, with D maybe TRBD1 (5 bases). Between the trimmed V and J ends, which lost 0 bases and 1 base, there was a span of 11 bases. Per the germline V gene, CDR1 is SGHNT and CDR2 is YYREEE (reference sequence). This CDR3 has 15 amino acids.

This sequence joins TRBV5-6 and TRBJ2-7; D is perhaps TRBD2 (6 bases). V was pared by 0 bases and J by 1 base, with 14 bases between. Germline CDR1 is SGHDT and CDR2 is YYEEEE. This CDR3 contains 16 residues. In DNA form, the CDR3 reads TGTGCCAGCAGCTTGGGGGGCGGACTATCATCCTACGAGCAGTACTTC. It specifies CASSLGGGLSSYEQYF.

Only one count was recorded for this clone. The CDR3 coding sequence is TGTGCCAGCAGCTTCTCCGAGGACACTGAAGCTTTCTTT. Amino acid sequence: CASSFSEDTEAFF. The V call is TRBV11-2, the J call TRBJ1-1; D not resolved. The CDR3 consists of 13 residues. V lost 3 bases and J 3 bases, leaving 8 bases between the germline ends. CDR1 and CDR2 (germline): SGHAT, FQNNGV.

This rearrangement joins TRBV6-5 to TRBJ1-1; D unresolved. The ends were cut back, 6 bases at V and 1 base at J, with 9 bases in the middle. The CDR3 is 13 amino acids. Germline CDR1 reads MNHEY; CDR2 reads SVGAGI. CDR3 DNA sequence: TGTGCCAGCAGCAGGAGTGAGAACACTGAAGCTTTCTTT. Encoded protein: CASSRSENTEAFF.

The chain is built from TRBV5-6 and TRBJ1-1, with D possibly being TRBD1 (5 bases). Germline V gene lookup returns CDR1 SGHDT and CDR2 YYEEEE. Trimming took off 2 bases at V and 3 bases at J, with 20 bases between the two ends. This CDR3 spans 17 amino acids. The CDR3 loop reads CASSFYSPGRGDTEAFF. In nucleotides, the CDR3 is TGTGCCAGCAGCTTTTACTCACCTGGGAGGGGTGACACTGAAGCTTTCTTT.

This clone showed up just a few times. This chain joins TRBV5-6 and TRBJ1-1; D not certain. This CDR3 region has 13 residues. V was clipped by 2 bases and J by 4 bases, with 9 bases between them. Germline V gene lookup returns CDR1 SGHDT and CDR2 YYEEEE. The CDR3 protein is CASSFPLGTEAFF. In DNA form, the CDR3 reads TGTGCCAGCAGCTTTCCACTCGGCACTGAAGCTTTCTTT.

The V and J genes are TRBV6-5 and TRBJ2-7; the match to TRBD2 covers 7 bases. The germline V gene has CDR1 MNHEY and CDR2 SVGAGI. The V gene end was trimmed by 2 bases and the J gene end by 3 bases; junction bases not matched to a gene: 7. The length of the CDR3 is 15 residues. Here the CDR3 reads CASSYRGRGGYEQYF. The DNA of the CDR3 is TGTGCCAGCAGTTACCGTGGGCGCGGGGGCTACGAGCAGTACTTC.

This chain joins TRBV28 and TRBJ2-3, with TRBD2 matching 13 bases. Germline CDR1 and CDR2: MDHEN and SYDVKM. The CDR3 is 15 residues long. V gave up 5 bases and J gave up 5 bases; unmatched junction bases: 4. This chain's CDR3 is CASSRLAGGRDTQYF. For the CDR3, the DNA is TGTGCCAGCAGTAGACTAGCGGGAGGAAGAGATACGCAGTATTTT.

J is TRBJ1-1 and V is TRBV18; D gene unclear. From germline, CDR1 is KGHSH and CDR2 LQKENI. The CDR3 runs 13 residues. V was clipped by 6 bases and J by 8 bases, with 16 bases between them. CDR3 nucleotides: TGTGCCAGCTCCCAATCAGATCAGAGAGAAGCTTTCTTT. Residues: CASSQSDQREAFF.

This rearrangement joins TRBV5-1 to TRBJ2-5; TRBD1 agrees at 9 bases. The assigned J gene may be wrong: the sequence end matches TRBJ2-7 better. CDR3 length: 17 residues. Germline V CDR1 and CDR2: SGHRS, YFSETQ. CDR3 nucleotides: TGCGCCAGCAGCCCTGCACCCGGGACAGGGAGCTCCTACGAGCAGTACTTC. Translation gives CASSPAPGTGSSYEQYF.

The chain links TRBV4-1 to TRBJ2-7; TRBD2 aligns across 10 bases. The CDR3 totals 15 residues. Germline lookup yields CDR1 MGHRA and CDR2 YSYEKL. V shed 1 base and J 7 bases; nucleotides not matched to a gene: 7. The CDR3 loop reads CASSQGLAGGGEQYF. Here the CDR3 DNA reads TGCGCCAGCAGCCAAGGTTTAGCGGGAGGAGGTGAGCAGTACTTC.

This sequence joins TRBV28 and TRBJ2-5; perhaps D is TRBD1 or TRBD2 (5 bases each). The CDR3 is 14 residues long. V was shortened by 2 bases and J by 0 bases, with 7 bases between the two germline ends. CDR1 is MDHEN and CDR2 is SYDVKM in the germline V gene. In DNA form, the CDR3 reads TGTGCCAGCAGTTTAGGGGGAAACCAAGAGACCCAGTACTTC. Translated: CASSLGGNQETQYF.

This sequence joins TRBV11-2 and TRBJ2-1; 9 bases are shared with TRBD2. CDR1 and CDR2 from the germline V gene are SGHAT and FQNNGV. The CDR3 is made up of 15 amino acids. V shed 2 bases, J shed 4 bases, and the junction held 3 bases outside the gene matches. This CDR3 is CASSLTLAGYNEQFF. The CDR3 nucleotides are TGTGCCAGCAGCTTAACTCTAGCGGGGTACAATGAGCAGTTCTTC.

The chain joins TRBV19 to TRBJ2-2; D tentatively reads TRBD1 or TRBD2 (7 bases each). Germline CDR1 is LNHDA and CDR2 is SQIVND (reference sequence). Trimming removed 4 bases at V and 4 bases at J, with 13 bases between. CDR3 length: 15 amino acids. CDR3 residues: CASSTPRGGTGELFF. The DNA for the CDR3 is TGTGCCAGTAGTACCCCCAGGGGGGGCACCGGGGAGCTGTTTTTT.

The rearrangement joins TRBV10-2 to TRBJ1-1; TRBD1 matches at 7 bases. CDR3 length: 15 amino acids. J lost 1 base, V lost 6 bases, and 8 bases had no gene match. CDR1 and CDR2 (germline): WSHSY, SAAADI. CDR3 nucleotide sequence: TGCGCCAGCAGAAAGGGGGACAGCGGGAACACTGAAGCTTTCTTT. It encodes CASRKGDSGNTEAFF.

The chain links TRBV5-6 to TRBJ2-2, with a possible D match to TRBD1 (6 bases). Germline CDR1 reads SGHDT; CDR2 reads YYEEEE. Trimming shortened V by 4 bases and J by 3 bases, and 13 bases separated the two germline ends. The CDR3 has 15 residues. This CDR3 is CASSPGAGDTGELFF. The DNA for the CDR3 is TGTGCCAGCAGCCCTGGGGCAGGGGACACCGGGGAGCTGTTTTTT.

This clone has only a few counts. This rearrangement joins TRBV27 to TRBJ2-2; D is possibly TRBD1 or TRBD2 (5 bases each). Germline assignment: CDR1 MNHEY and CDR2 SMNVEV (reference sequence). V was clipped by 8 bases and J by 7 bases, with 20 bases between them. This CDR3 is built from 15 residues. The CDR3 DNA reads as TGTGCCAGCCGGGGACCTCTGGGAACCGGCGGGGAGCTGTTTTTT. As protein: CASRGPLGTGGELFF.

The chain recombines TRBV2 with TRBJ1-6; 8 nucleotides line up with TRBD1. The junction had 7 bases not matched to a gene; V was cut back by 5 bases and J by 7 bases. The CDR3 totals 15 residues. The germline V gene encodes CDR1 SNHLY and CDR2 FYNNEI. CDR3 loop: CASSLDRGKNSPLHF. The CDR3 region has the DNA TGTGCCAGCAGTCTCGACAGGGGAAAGAATTCACCCCTCCACTTT.